One sample yielded the 16 T cell receptor beta chains listed below, sequenced in a study of cytomegalovirus exposure and HLA in healthy donors (dated by TCRdb to 2015 to 2018). Libraries were made using the immunoSEQ multiplex PCR assay. The table was pulled from immuneACCESS by TCRdb, which kept in-frame rearrangements only. Such tables lose some clones; where checked, under half of the loss comes from unresolved V genes, and the rest has no known cause. In all, the sample holds about 160,000 clones, and about 90% of those were seen once. Together, the top ten hold approximately 3% of the sample. Sequencing used PBMCs. The receptors were gathered from a woman aged 18-35 years in good health and CMV-seropositive.

The chain carries TRBV27 and TRBJ2-5, with D maybe TRBD1 (6 bases). Germline CDR1 MNHEY, CDR2 SMNVEV (reference sequence). With 5 bases removed from V and 5 bases from J, the gap between germline ends came to 15 bases. This CDR3 contains 14 residues. CDR3 loop: CASSPQGSVETQYF. CDR3 nucleotide sequence: TGTGCCAGCAGTCCCCAGGGGTCAGTGGAGACCCAGTACTTC.

The rearrangement joins TRBV15 to TRBJ2-2, with D maybe TRBD2 (5 bases). Germline V gene sequence: CDR1 LNHNV, CDR2 YYDKDF (reference sequence). CDR3 length: 16 amino acids. The V end was cut by 0 bases, the J end by 9 bases, with 17 bases between. CDR3 nucleotides: TGTGCCACCAGCAGAGAGCCCCGGGGATACACGAGGGAGCTGTTTTTT. This translates into CATSREPRGYTRELFF. The whole variable domain, remainder taken from reference TRBV15 and TRBJ2-2, is DAMVIQNPRYQVTQFGKPVTLSCSQTLNHNVMYWYQQKSSQAPKLLFHYYDKDFNNEADTPDNFQSRRPNTSFCFLDIRSPGLGDTAMYLCATSREPRGYTRELFFGEGSRLTVL.

V usage is TRBV15 and J usage is TRBJ2-1; 7 bases match TRBD2. Trimming took 0 bases from V and 6 from J; bases not matched to a gene: 8. The V gene's germline CDR1 is LNHNV and CDR2 YYDKDF (reference sequence). The CDR3 loop spans 16 amino acids. The CDR3 region is CATSRDRRLAGNEQFF. For the CDR3, the DNA is TGTGCCACCAGCAGAGATCGGCGACTAGCTGGCAATGAGCAGTTCTTC.

The J gene is TRBJ2-5, the V gene TRBV6-5, with TRBD1 identical over 7 bases. CDR3 length equals 15 residues. From germline, CDR1 is MNHEY and CDR2 SVGAGI. Trimming took 6 bases from V and 5 from J; bases not matched to a gene: 12. CDR3 residues: CASRATGSVYETQYF. In nucleotides, the CDR3 is TGTGCCAGCAGGGCGACAGGGTCAGTGTATGAGACCCAGTACTTC.

This chain joins TRBV5-1 and TRBJ2-7; 9 bases match TRBD1. Germline V gives CDR1 SGHRS, CDR2 YFSETQ. The CDR3 has 15 residues. The J segment lost 3 bases and the V segment lost 5 bases, leaving 9 bases of the junction unmatched. DNA for the CDR3: TGCGCCAGCAGGGGGCCGACAGGGGGAGGCTACGAGCAGTACTTC. It yields the protein CASRGPTGGGYEQYF.

This clone was recorded once. Additional DNA sequences in this sample encode the identical CDR3. The rearrangement joins TRBV9 to TRBJ2-2; 8 nucleotides line up with TRBD2. With V trimmed by 2 bases and J by 1 base, 1 base remained unmatched. The germline V gene has CDR1 SGDLS and CDR2 YYNGEE. The CDR3 totals 15 residues. The CDR3 nucleotides are TGTGCCAGCAGCGTCACTAGCGGGAACACCGGGGAGCTGTTTTTT. It translates to CASSVTSGNTGELFF. The full variable domain, completed using reference TRBV9 and TRBJ2-2, is DSGVTQTPKHLITATGQRVTLRCSPRSGDLSVYWYQQSLDQGLQFLIQYYNGEERAKGNILERFSAQQFPDLHSELNLSSLELGDSALYFCASSVTSGNTGELFFGEGSRLTVL.

This clone came up once. The chain uses TRBV9 and TRBJ2-3; no definite D call. The CDR3 runs 13 residues. With 3 bases removed from V and 5 bases from J, the gap between germline ends came to 10 bases. CDR1 is SGDLS and CDR2 is YYNGEE in the germline V gene. The CDR3 bases are TGTGCCAGCAGCGCTAGTGTAGGAGATACGCAGTATTTT. Residues: CASSASVGDTQYF.

Worth noting for this clone: Mismatch with germline at one junction end may stem from a read error. The CDR3 protein is CASSLDPVGGNHPQHF. The CDR3 DNA follows: TGTGCCAGCAGCTTAGATCCTGTGGGGGGAAATCATCCCCAGCATTTT. The chain recombines TRBV11-2 with TRBJ1-5, with D maybe TRBD1 (5 bases). This CDR3 is built from 16 residues. Germline lookup yields CDR1 SGHAT and CDR2 FQNNGV.

This chain uses TRBV5-1 with TRBJ2-6; 8 nucleotides match TRBD1. The CDR3 spans 18 residues. The ends lost 0 bases at V and 3 bases at J; junction bases unmatched: 8. CDR1 is SGHRS and CDR2 is YFSETQ in the germline V gene. The CDR3 loop reads CASSLDRQGLGGANVLTF. The CDR3 DNA reads as TGCGCCAGCAGCTTGGATAGACAGGGGTTGGGTGGGGCCAACGTCCTGACTTTC.

V usage is TRBV11-2 and J usage is TRBJ2-3; 12 bases match TRBD2. The germline V gene has CDR1 SGHAT and CDR2 FQNNGV. The CDR3 has 20 amino acids. Trimming cost V 0 bases and J 1 base; bases outside gene matches: 11. The CDR3 nucleotides are TGTGCCAGCAGCTTAGAGGATCGGGCTAGCGGGAGGGCGGGCACAGATACGCAGTATTTT. This sequence encodes CASSLEDRASGRAGTDTQYF. Supplemented by reference TRBV11-2 and TRBJ2-3, the full variable domain reads EAGVAQSPRYKIIEKRQSVAFWCNPISGHATLYWYQQILGQGPKLLIQFQNNGVVDDSQLPKDRFSAERLKGVDSTLKIQPAKLEDSAVYLCASSLEDRASGRAGTDTQYFGPGTRLTVL.

The chain is built from TRBV4-3 and TRBJ2-1; D is possibly TRBD1 (6 bases). The V gene's germline CDR1 is LGHNA and CDR2 YSLEER. V was cut by 0 bases and J by 6 bases, with 24 bases left in between. This CDR3 has 19 residues. The CDR3 DNA reads as TGCGCCAGCAGCCAAGATGGCAGGGGAAAGACTTATTCCAGCAATGAGCAGTTCTTC. It yields the protein CASSQDGRGKTYSSNEQFF.

The rearrangement links TRBV7-9 to TRBJ1-2; 8 bases line up with TRBD1. The germline V gene has CDR1 SEHNR and CDR2 FQNEAQ (reference sequence). J was trimmed by 8 bases and V by 1 base; bases with no gene match: 18. CDR3 size: 18 residues. CDR3 sequence reads: CASSLGPGQVPLWYGYTF. Written as DNA, the CDR3 is TGTGCCAGCAGCTTAGGCCCGGGACAGGTCCCACTTTGGTACGGCTACACCTTC. Together with reference TRBV7-9 and TRBJ1-2, the CDR3 gives the full variable domain: DTGVSQNPRHKITKRGQNVTFRCDPISEHNRLYWYRQTLGQGPEFLTYFQNEAQLEKSRLLSDRFSAERPKGSFSTLEIQRTEQGDSAMYLCASSLGPGQVPLWYGYTFGSGTRLTVV.

The V gene is TRBV7-6, the J gene TRBJ2-6, with D unclear. Per the germline V gene, CDR1 is SGHVS and CDR2 is FNYEAQ. V was trimmed by 1 base and J by 3 bases, leaving 4 bases between them. The CDR3 spans 14 residues. The CDR3 here is CASSLVNGANVLTF. CDR3 DNA: TGTGCCAGCAGCTTAGTAAATGGGGCCAACGTCCTGACTTTC.

The chain carries TRBV6-4 and TRBJ1-1; D remains unclear. The length of the CDR3 is 13 residues. Germline CDR1 MRHNA, CDR2 SNTAGT. V lost 5 bases to trimming and J lost 1 base, with 8 bases between them. The CDR3 DNA reads TGTGCCAGCAGTCCCGAGCCGAACACTGAAGCTTTCTTT. Residues: CASSPEPNTEAFF.

This chain uses TRBV4-1 with TRBJ2-7; TRBD2 agrees at 7 bases. J lost 3 bases, V lost 1 base, and 15 bases had no gene match. This CDR3 is built from 18 residues. Germline values: CDR1 MGHRA, CDR2 YSYEKL. CDR3 nucleotides: TGCGCCAGCAGCCAAGGGGCTAGCGGCTTTCCCTCCGTCTACGAGCAGTACTTC. It specifies CASSQGASGFPSVYEQYF.

The J gene is TRBJ2-3, the V gene TRBV5-1; the D gene is possibly TRBD2 (6 bases). V was trimmed by 0 bases and J by 0 bases, leaving 11 bases between them. CDR3 length: 16 residues. Germline values: CDR1 SGHRS, CDR2 YFSETQ. CDR3 in DNA: TGCGCCAGCAGCTTGGGGCGGGGTTCTAGCACAGATACGCAGTATTTT. This codes for CASSLGRGSSTDTQYF.